This T cell receptor (beta chain) appears in the sequencing data of a study of regulatory T cells in long-lasting Graves disease. Study context: Over 5 years of antithyroid drugs with positive TSH receptor antibodies was taken to mean persistent Graves' disease.

Indicated time point: persistent/refractory GD, antithyroid drugs over 5 years with positive TRAb. The TCR library was prepared using RNA isolated from PBMCs. V was clipped by 4 bases and J by 2 bases; unmatched bases: 4. CDR1 is MNHEY, CDR2 SVGEGT, per germline. The CDR3 has 15 residues. Findings and caveats of the study: Public clonotype sharing was higher in persistent than newly diagnosed patients. Persistent disease samples used TRBV28, TRBJ1-2 and TRBJ2-5 preferentially.

Construction of TCR beta libraries relied on iRepertoire HTBI primers and on Arm-PCR targeting CDR3 regions. Original methodology: In the combined samples, approximately 64 TRBV and approximately 15 TRBJ segments were identified. TCRdb re-called the multiplex PCR reads with MiXCR, one entry per CDR3 protein. The authors' filters were not applied to this entry. The data hold roughly 450,000 distinct CDR3 sequences, with around a quarter observed a single time. This clonotype was found many times. As yet, its antigen is unknown. Material: peripheral blood mononuclear cells (PBMCs), obtained when the disease was refractory, from a patient treated with antithyroid drugs. This TCR was sampled from a female donor with Graves disease. This sequence joins TRBV6-2 or TRBV6-3 and TRBJ2-7, with 11 bases identical to TRBD2. The CDR3 coding sequence is TGTGCCAGCAGTTCCGGGACTAGCGGTACCTACGAGCAGTACTTC. Protein product: CASSSGTSGTYEQYF.